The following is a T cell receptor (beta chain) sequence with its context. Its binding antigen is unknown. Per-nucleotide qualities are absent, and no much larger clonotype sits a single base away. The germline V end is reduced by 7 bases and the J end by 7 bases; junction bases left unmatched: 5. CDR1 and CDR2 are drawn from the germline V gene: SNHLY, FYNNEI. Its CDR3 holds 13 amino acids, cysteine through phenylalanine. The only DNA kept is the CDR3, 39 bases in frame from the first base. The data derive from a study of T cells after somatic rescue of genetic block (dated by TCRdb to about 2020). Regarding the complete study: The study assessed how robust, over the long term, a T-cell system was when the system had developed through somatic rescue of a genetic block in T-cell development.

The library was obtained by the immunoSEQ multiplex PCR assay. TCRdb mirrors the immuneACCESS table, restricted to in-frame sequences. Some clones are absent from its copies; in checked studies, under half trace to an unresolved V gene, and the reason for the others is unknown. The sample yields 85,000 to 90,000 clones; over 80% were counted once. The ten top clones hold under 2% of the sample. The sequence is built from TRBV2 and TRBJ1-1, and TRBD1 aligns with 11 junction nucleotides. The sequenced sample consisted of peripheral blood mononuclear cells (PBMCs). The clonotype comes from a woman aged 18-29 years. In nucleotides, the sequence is TGTGCCAGCACCCAGGACAGGGGGCGTGAAGCTTTCTTT. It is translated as CASTQDRGREAFF. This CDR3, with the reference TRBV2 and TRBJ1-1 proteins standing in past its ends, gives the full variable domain EPEVTQTPSHQVTQMGQEVILRCVPISNHLYFYWYRQILGQKVEFLVSFYNNEISEKSEIFDDQFSVERPDGSNFTLKIRSTKLEDSAMYFCASTQDRGREAFFGQGTRLTVV.